The T cell receptor (beta chain) under discussion was sequenced for a study of high-grade serous ovarian cancer treatment subgroups. Looking at the study overall: On average, approximately 15,000 reads and about 8,100 unique TCR beta rearrangements were obtained per sample. Findings and caveats of the study: The analyses considered CDR3 and ignored CDR1 and CDR2. TCR relatedness rose with neoantigen level and trended with mutation load. Bulk tumor TCR sequencing gave no spatial information.

Data came from immunoSEQ multiplex PCR; TCRdb stores just in-frame clones and leaves some out. The sample lists roughly 9,800 clones; around 68% were seen once. In the case of this clone: Its specificity is not known.

Tumor tissue was taken before any definitive surgery or chemotherapy was given. CDR3 length equals 13 residues. This chain connects TRBV21-1 to TRBJ1-2; the listed D gene, TRBD1, was not tested against the DNA. TRBV21-1 is described as a pseudogene. This clonotype originated in a human donor with high-grade serous ovarian cancer. What was sequenced was tumor tissue. The CDR3 region is CASSVQINYGYTF. CDR3 bases: TGTGCCAGCAGCGTACAGATAAACTATGGCTACACCTTC.